The rows below give T cell receptor beta chains drawn from one sample of a study of cytomegalovirus exposure and HLA in healthy donors. Sequencing was performed with immunoSEQ multiplex PCR; in TCRdb, only in-frame clones are kept and a portion is missing. The sample spans 100,000 to 150,000 clones; the ten largest clones claim more than 0.9%. The sample taken for sequencing was PBMCs. These TCRs come from a man between 18 and 35 years old in good health and CMV-seronegative. CDR3s include the opening cysteine and the closing phenylalanine or tryptophan. A D gene is named only where the DNA matches it firmly.

cdr3_nt cdr3_aa v_call d_call j_call
TGTGCCTGGGCGCAAATCGGACAAAATGAAAAACTGTTTTTT CAWAQIGQNEKLFF TRBV30 . TRBJ1-4
TGCGCCAGCAGCAGGGGCGGGACTAGACAAGAGACCCAGTACTTC CASSRGGTRQETQYF TRBV5-1 TRBD2 TRBJ2-5
TGCGCCAGCAGCTCATTGAGACAGGGGGATGAAAAACTGTTTTTT CASSSLRQGDEKLFF TRBV5-1 TRBD1 TRBJ1-4
TGTGCCAGCAGCAAACCGGGAAGCAATCAGCCCCAGCATTTT CASSKPGSNQPQHF TRBV7-9 . TRBJ1-5
TGTGCCAGCTCCAAGGACGGACTTTACTACGAGCAGTACTTC CASSKDGLYYEQYF TRBV6-5 . TRBJ2-7
TGTGCCTGGAGTGTACGGTATAGCAATCAGCCCCAGCATTTT CAWSVRYSNQPQHF TRBV30 . TRBJ1-5
TGCGCCAGCAGGGATTGGACAGGGGGAAACACTGAAGCTTTCTTT CASRDWTGGNTEAFF TRBV5-1 TRBD1 TRBJ1-1
TGTGCCAGCAGTCCCTGGACAGGGGGCTCCTACGAGCAGTACTTC CASSPWTGGSYEQYF TRBV6-5 TRBD1 TRBJ2-7
TGTGCCAGCAGGGGGACTAGCGGCTACGAGCAGTACTTC CASRGTSGYEQYF TRBV5-6 TRBD2 TRBJ2-7
TGTACCTCATCCGGGACAGGGGCAAATAGCAATCAGCCCCAGCATTTT CTSSGTGANSNQPQHF TRBV27 TRBD1 TRBJ1-5
TGTGCCAGCAGTTTATACTTTGGCGGGGGAGCCTACGAGCAGTACTTC CASSLYFGGGAYEQYF TRBV28 TRBD2 TRBJ2-7
TGTGCCAGCAGCACAGGGGGGAACACTGAAGCTTTCTTT CASSTGGNTEAFF TRBV7-6 TRBD1 TRBJ1-1
TGCGCCAGCAGCTTGGGCAGGGTAGTTAGTTCGACCTTTGCGGAGACCCAGTACTTC CASSLGRVVSSTFAETQYF TRBV5-1 . TRBJ2-5
TGTGCCAGCAGTTTATTGGGACAGGGCTACACCTTC CASSLLGQGYTF TRBV28 TRBD1 TRBJ1-2
TGTGCCAGCAGGGGGGGGAGGGGTAATGAGCAGTTCTTC CASRGGRGNEQFF TRBV13 TRBD2 TRBJ2-1
TGCGCCAGCAGCTTGGTCTTCGGGGCTGAAGCTTTCTTT CASSLVFGAEAFF TRBV5-1 . TRBJ1-1
TGTGCCAGCAGTCCAGGGCCTGGGAATTCACCCCTCCACTTT CASSPGPGNSPLHF TRBV2 . TRBJ1-6
TGCAGCGGGAAGACAGTAGAAGCTTTCTTT CSGKTVEAFF TRBV29-1 . TRBJ1-1
TGTGCCAGCAGCTTTCCGGGACAGGGTCGCGAGCAGTACTTC CASSFPGQGREQYF TRBV11-2 TRBD1 TRBJ2-7
TGTGCCAGCAGTGGGACAGTACGAGAGACCCAGTACTTC CASSGTVRETQYF TRBV6-1 . TRBJ2-5
TGTGCCAGTAGTATGCCAGGTTATCAGCCCCAGCATTTT CASSMPGYQPQHF TRBV19 . TRBJ1-5
TGTGCCAGTAGTATGCGGCCCCAGCAGGGTATATCCTACGAGCAGTACTTC CASSMRPQQGISYEQYF TRBV19 . TRBJ2-7
TGTGCCAGTACCACAATATCCGTATTGAATCAGCCCCAGCATTTT CASTTISVLNQPQHF TRBV19 . TRBJ1-5
TGTGCCAGCAGTGAATCAGGTGGCCTTTCTACCTACAATGAGCAGTTCTTC CASSESGGLSTYNEQFF TRBV2 . TRBJ2-1
TGTGCCTGGAGTGGATCCGACAAGCCGGGACTAGCGGGACTGGAGCAGTACTTC CAWSGSDKPGLAGLEQYF TRBV30 TRBD2 TRBJ2-7
TGTGCCAGCAGTTACTCGATCAGGGATAACAATCAGCCCCAGCATTTT CASSYSIRDNNQPQHF TRBV6-6 . TRBJ1-5
TGTGCCAGCAGCTCAACCAGGGGGGAGCAGTACTTC CASSSTRGEQYF TRBV7-9 TRBD1 TRBJ2-7
TGCGCCAGCAGCTTGGGCGCCCTTTTCACAGATACGCAGTATTTT CASSLGALFTDTQYF TRBV5-1 . TRBJ2-3
TGCGCCAGCAGTGAGTCGAGGGTAAACACTGAAGCTTTCTTT CASSESRVNTEAFF TRBV10-2 . TRBJ1-1
TGTGCCTGGAGTAAAGAGAGTAATAATTCACCCCTCCACTTT CAWSKESNNSPLHF TRBV30 . TRBJ1-6
TGTGCCAGCTCACCAACTATAGGGGAAGGCAATCAGCCCCAGCATTTT CASSPTIGEGNQPQHF TRBV18 . TRBJ1-5
TGTGCCAGTAGTGTGCTAGGGGGCGAACTGAACATTCAGTACTTC CASSVLGGELNIQYF TRBV19 TRBD1 TRBJ2-4
TGTGCCAGTATGCCAGCTGGGGCCAACGTCCTGACTTTC CASMPAGANVLTF TRBV19 . TRBJ2-6
TGTGCCAGCAGTTTTTCGTTTATCTACGCCGAAATCCAGAACACTGAAGCTTTCTTT CASSFSFIYAEIQNTEAFF TRBV28 . TRBJ1-1
TGTGCCAGCAGCCAAGGTCAAGCGCGCACAGATACGCAGTATTTT CASSQGQARTDTQYF TRBV14 . TRBJ2-3
TGTGCCAGTAGTATGATCGGCGGGAGGCCCCAAGAGACCCAGTACTTC CASSMIGGRPQETQYF TRBV19 TRBD2 TRBJ2-5
TGCGCCAGCAGCCAAGATGGGGGTAGCGGGTACTACGAGCAGTACTTC CASSQDGGSGYYEQYF TRBV4-1 TRBD2 TRBJ2-7
TGTGCCAGCAGTTTGGCGGGGTACACTGAAGCTTTCTTT CASSLAGYTEAFF TRBV27 . TRBJ1-1
TGTGCCAGCAGCTCTTTTGCAGCGTTCGGGGGGCCTGCCTACGAGCAGTACTTC CASSSFAAFGGPAYEQYF TRBV13 . TRBJ2-7
TGTGCCAGCACCTTTAGCGGGATTTACGAGCAGTACTTC CASTFSGIYEQYF TRBV28 TRBD2 TRBJ2-7
TGTGCCAGCAGTTACTGGCCAGGGGATAACACTGAAGCTTTCTTT CASSYWPGDNTEAFF TRBV6-5 . TRBJ1-1
TGTGCCACCAGCAGAGACAACAGGGGCTACACCTTC CATSRDNRGYTF TRBV15 . TRBJ1-2
TGTGCCAGCAGATTAGATGGCAGGGGGAAGAATTCACCCCTCCACTTT CASRLDGRGKNSPLHF TRBV7-2 TRBD1 TRBJ1-6
TGTGCCAGCAGTCTTGGCCTAGAAGGCACCGGGGAGCTGTTTTTT CASSLGLEGTGELFF TRBV6-1 . TRBJ2-2
TGTGCCAGCAGCCCATGGAAACACCCCCGGGGGGCCGCTTTCTTT CASSPWKHPRGAAFF TRBV11-2 . TRBJ1-1